The present T cell receptor beta chain was sequenced within a study of CD8 T cells in Susac syndrome. For the study at large: Among the Susac syndrome patients sequenced, 5 or 6 had active disease and eight or nine were in remission.

The RNA, about 0.45 to 1 ug, was put through reverse transcription using random hexamers. Multiplex immunoSEQ PCR targeted 54 Vbeta and 13 Jbeta TCR beta segments. TCRdb recomputed calls from the immunoSEQ multiplex PCR reads with MiXCR, one row per CDR3 protein. The sample records over 130,000 distinct CDR3 sequences, 95% being singletons. Losses at the gene ends were 6 bases for V and 7 bases for J; bases not matched to a gene: 9. The length of the CDR3 is 13 residues. The germline V gene has CDR1 DFQATT and CDR2 SNEGSKA (reference sequence). Patients with Susac syndrome showed fulfilment of recently defined diagnostic criteria for definite or probable disease. It was negative isolation that provided the CD8+ and CD4+ T cells, whereas TEMRA cells were enriched by FACS.

This sequence originates from a human donor with Susac syndrome. The chain couples TRBV20-1 to TRBJ2-7; TRBD2 agrees at 10 bases. Material: CD4+ T cells from PBMCs. CDR3: CSAKGGSGREQYF. The CDR3 coding sequence is TGCAGTGCGAAGGGCGGTAGCGGGAGGGAGCAGTACTTC.